Each of the 29 T cell receptor beta chains below was sequenced from the same sample in a study of neurological immune-mediated disorders. TCRdb called the 5' RACE reads again in MiXCR, with one record for every CDR3 protein. The data contain 45,000 to 50,000 distinct CDR3 sequences, roughly 4.1% of them singletons. The sequencing sample was made of PBMCs. The receptors here all came from an older woman with multiple sclerosis.

This clonotype was seen many times. V gene TRBV4-1 combines with J gene TRBJ2-7; D is possibly TRBD2 (6 bases). CDR1 MGHRA and CDR2 YSYEKL come from the germline V gene. There are 17 residues in the CDR3. Trimming stripped 2 bases from V and 4 bases from J, with 21 bases between. CDR3 coding DNA: TGCGCCAGCAGCCAAACCCCTTTGTCGGCGGAGGGTTACGAGCAGTACTTC. Its protein product is CASSQTPLSAEGYEQYF.

This rearrangement joins TRBV3-1 to TRBJ1-2; D gene uncertain. The V gene lost 0 bases and the J gene lost 8 bases, with 10 bases spanning the gap. Germline CDR1 reads LGHDT; CDR2 reads YNNKEL (reference sequence). The CDR3 is 13 residues long. CDR3 sequence reads: CASSQDPGRGYTF. The CDR3 region has the DNA TGTGCCAGCAGCCAAGATCCAGGACGGGGCTACACCTTC.

In its sample, this clonotype was seen many times. J is TRBJ2-7 and V is TRBV7-2; no firm D call. Germline CDR1 SGHTA, CDR2 FQGNSA. The CDR3 runs 12 residues. V lost 3 bases and J 6 bases, leaving 9 bases between the germline ends. CDR3 residues: CASSLIPFEQYF. The CDR3 DNA follows: TGTGCCAGCAGCTTGATCCCATTCGAGCAGTACTTC.

This clonotype was recorded many times. The chain couples TRBV20-1 to TRBJ2-5; 7 nucleotides align to TRBD2. CDR3 length: 11 residues. V lost 5 bases, J lost 5 bases, and 2 bases stayed unmatched. Germline V gene data show CDR1 as DFQATT and CDR2 as SNEGSKA (reference sequence). The CDR3 sequence: CSAFSGETQYF. CDR3 nucleotide sequence: TGCAGTGCTTTTAGCGGGGAGACCCAGTACTTC.

This clonotype occurred many times. V usage is TRBV7-2 and J usage is TRBJ1-1; D is undetermined. The CDR3 is made up of 12 amino acids. V shed 2 bases and J shed 7 bases, with 8 bases lying between them. Germline loops: CDR1 SGHTA, CDR2 FQGNSA. This CDR3 reads CASSLIHGEAFF. As DNA, the CDR3 is TGTGCCAGCAGCTTAATTCACGGTGAAGCTTTCTTT.

This clonotype was picked up a small number of times. J is TRBJ2-7 and V is TRBV18, with a possible D match to TRBD1 (6 bases). CDR3 length equals 13 residues. Trimming removed 3 bases at V and 5 bases at J, with 11 bases between. Germline V gene sequence: CDR1 KGHSH, CDR2 LQKENI. The CDR3 region is CASSPKQGNEQYF. In nucleotides, the CDR3 is TGTGCCAGCTCACCGAAACAGGGAAACGAGCAGTACTTC.

This clonotype was observed a handful of times. V is TRBV7-9 and J is TRBJ2-5; 8 positions agree with TRBD2. Germline V gene data show CDR1 as SEHNR and CDR2 as FQNEAQ (reference sequence). CDR3 length equals 13 residues. V lost 2 bases to trimming and J lost 5 bases; unmatched junction nucleotides: 1. The CDR3 bases are TGTGCCAGCAGCTTATCTAGCGGGGAGACCCAGTACTTC. The encoded protein is CASSLSSGETQYF.

In its sample, this clonotype was seen a few times. The chain links TRBV18 to TRBJ2-5; perhaps TRBD1 as D (6 bases). Between the trimmed V and J ends, which lost 3 bases and 1 base, there was a span of 15 bases. This CDR3 is 16 amino acids long. Germline assignment: CDR1 KGHSH and CDR2 LQKENI. CDR3 sequence (DNA): TGTGCCAGCTCACCCCTAAGAGGACAGATCCAAGAGACCCAGTACTTC. This gives the protein CASSPLRGQIQETQYF.

The genes are TRBV10-3 and TRBJ1-5, with unresolved D. The CDR3 contains 16 residues. V lost 0 bases and J 5 bases, leaving 14 bases between the germline ends. Germline-derived CDR1 and CDR2 are ENHRY and SYGVKD. For the CDR3, the DNA is TGTGCCATCAGTGAGTCGAGTGGAGAAGGGTATCAGCCCCAGCATTTT. Translated, it gives CAISESSGEGYQPQHF.

In its sample, this clonotype was seen many times. The chain uses TRBV7-2 and TRBJ2-3, with 14 bases fitting TRBD2. V lost 5 bases, J lost 0 bases, and 1 base stayed unmatched. Per the germline V gene, CDR1 is SGHTA and CDR2 is FQGNSA. There are 16 residues in the CDR3. As DNA, the CDR3 is TGTGCCAGCAGCCGGACTAGCGGGGGGAGCACAGATACGCAGTATTTT. Its translation is CASSRTSGGSTDTQYF.

This clonotype has ten or more counts. V gene TRBV3-1 combines with J gene TRBJ2-1; TRBD2 matches 10 bases. Germline assignment: CDR1 LGHDT and CDR2 YNNKEL (reference sequence). Germline trimming cut 6 bases from V and 16 bases from J; bases unmatched to any gene: 9. This CDR3 has 12 amino acids. For the CDR3, the DNA is TGTGCCAGCAGTCCCTCTAGCGGGAGAAATTTCTTC. This gives the protein CASSPSSGRNFF.

The rearrangement joins TRBV12-3 or TRBV12-4 to TRBJ2-7; D remains ambiguous. The CDR3 extends over 13 amino acids. Trimming pared 3 bases from V and 7 bases from J, leaving 13 bases between. Here the CDR3 DNA reads TGTGCCAGCAGTTTGGACGCGCAGGAAGAGCAGTACTTC. This gives the protein CASSLDAQEEQYF.

The chain recombines TRBV4-2 with TRBJ1-1; D not resolved. Germline assignment: CDR1 LGHNA and CDR2 YNFKEQ. V lost 1 base and J 8 bases, leaving 8 bases between the germline ends. This CDR3 is 12 amino acids long. The CDR3 here is CASSQADEEAFF. CDR3 DNA sequence: TGTGCCAGCAGCCAAGCGGATGAAGAAGCTTTCTTT.

There are many counts of this clonotype. This chain uses TRBV15 with TRBJ1-5; D not resolved. Deletions cut 0 bases from V and 7 bases from J, with 16 bases between. The CDR3 length is 16 residues. CDR1 and CDR2 (germline): LNHNV, YYDKDF (reference sequence). The CDR3 coding sequence is TGTGCCACCAGCAGAGATAGAGGAGCGGCGAGACAGCCCCAGCATTTT. Translated: CATSRDRGAARQPQHF.

This clonotype was counted once. V and J are TRBV5-6 and TRBJ2-2; D is perhaps TRBD1 (5 bases). Germline assignment: CDR1 SGHDT and CDR2 YYEEEE. The CDR3 is 14 amino acids. With 0 bases removed from V and 7 bases from J, the gap between germline ends came to 10 bases. The CDR3 DNA sequence: TGTGCCAGCAGCTTGGGACAGTGGGACGGGGAGCTGTTTTTT. Its protein product is CASSLGQWDGELFF.

This chain's CDR3 is CASSLGGRNQPQHF. The CDR3 DNA follows: TGCGCCAGCAGCTTGGGGGGTCGCAATCAGCCCCAGCATTTT. The chain uses TRBV5-1 and TRBJ1-5; D not resolved. The length of the CDR3 is 14 residues. Germline V gives CDR1 SGHRS, CDR2 YFSETQ. The germline V and J ends were trimmed by 0 bases and 2 bases, with 6 bases remaining between them.

In this sample, this clonotype turned up many times. V is TRBV20-1 and J is TRBJ2-3; no firm D call. Trimming removed 5 bases at V and 1 base at J, with 19 bases between. The CDR3 is 16 amino acids. Per the germline V gene, CDR1 is DFQATT and CDR2 is SNEGSKA (reference sequence). The CDR3 spells CSALPTGLLGTDTQYF. The CDR3 DNA reads TGCAGTGCTCTCCCCACGGGCCTTTTAGGCACAGATACGCAGTATTTT.

This clonotype was seen repeatedly, ten times or more. The V gene is TRBV2, the J gene TRBJ2-5; D possibly corresponds to TRBD2 (5 bases). This CDR3 has 12 amino acids. Trimming removed 8 bases at V and 4 bases at J, with 11 bases between. From germline, CDR1 is SNHLY and CDR2 FYNNEI. DNA of the CDR3: TGTGCCAGCGCCCGGGAAGTAGAGACCCAGTACTTC. Residues: CASAREVETQYF.

CDR3 bases: TGTGCCAGCAGTTTGACCTACAACTATGGCTACACCTTC. Translating gives CASSLTYNYGYTF. The chain is built from TRBV6-5 and TRBJ1-2; no clear D. V was clipped by 4 bases and J by 2 bases, with 8 bases between them. There are 13 residues in the CDR3. CDR1 and CDR2 from the germline V gene are MNHEY and SVGAGI.

In this sample, this clonotype turned up many times. The V and J genes are TRBV29-1 and TRBJ1-2; D not certain. The V end lost 6 bases, the J end lost 6 bases, and 11 bases lay between the germline ends. Germline V gene sequence: CDR1 SQVTM, CDR2 ANQGSEA. The CDR3 length is 11 residues. In DNA, the CDR3 is TGCAGCGTGTCAGGTGACAATGGCTACACCTTC. It specifies CSVSGDNGYTF.

This clonotype has a count of ten or more. The chain is built from TRBV28 and TRBJ1-3; a weak D match, TRBD1 (5 bases). V gave up 3 bases and J gave up 8 bases, with 14 bases separating them. Germline CDR1 is MDHEN and CDR2 is SYDVKM. The CDR3 is made up of 14 amino acids. The CDR3 protein is CASSLTRVGDTIYF. DNA of the CDR3: TGTGCCAGCAGTTTGACAAGGGTGGGGGACACCATATATTTT.

This clonotype was recorded at least ten times. This rearrangement joins TRBV7-2 to TRBJ2-7; weak D call: TRBD2 (7 bases). Per the germline V gene, CDR1 is SGHTA and CDR2 is FQGNSA. V lost 4 bases and J 3 bases, leaving 16 bases between the germline ends. There are 15 residues in the CDR3. The CDR3 protein is CASSSFPRGGYEQYF. The CDR3 DNA reads as TGTGCCAGCAGCTCCTTTCCGAGGGGGGGCTACGAGCAGTACTTC.

This clonotype was detected a few times. This chain connects TRBV3-1 to TRBJ2-1; 8 positions match TRBD2. J was trimmed by 3 bases and V by 0 bases; bases with no gene match: 7. The CDR3 has 17 amino acids. Germline assignment: CDR1 LGHDT and CDR2 YNNKEL (reference sequence). The CDR3 here is CASSQDVAGGLYNEQFF. The CDR3 DNA reads TGTGCCAGCAGCCAAGATGTGGCGGGAGGACTCTACAATGAGCAGTTCTTC.

The chain carries TRBV6-2 or TRBV6-3 and TRBJ2-5; D is uncertain. Trimming took 2 bases from V and 0 from J, leaving 1 base between them. This CDR3 is 12 amino acids long. Germline CDR1 is MNHEY and CDR2 is SVGEGT. CDR3 protein: CASSYNQETQYF. The CDR3 DNA reads TGTGCCAGCAGTTACAACCAAGAGACCCAGTACTTC.

This clonotype was seen many times. The V gene is TRBV20-1, the J gene TRBJ1-2, with D maybe TRBD1 (6 bases). Per germline, CDR1 DFQATT and CDR2 SNEGSKA (reference sequence). This CDR3 has 13 amino acids. The CDR3: CSPLGGLGYGYTF. CDR3 coding DNA: TGCAGCCCCTTGGGGGGGCTGGGCTATGGCTACACCTTC.

J is TRBJ2-3 and V is TRBV4-3, with 7 bases lining up with TRBD1. The V and J ends lost 0 bases and 5 bases, in that order; junction bases with no gene match: 11. The CDR3 has 17 residues. Looked up from germline, CDR1 is LGHNA and CDR2 is YSLEER. The chain's CDR3 is CASSQDAIGGALDTQYF. The CDR3 DNA follows: TGCGCCAGCAGCCAAGATGCAATAGGGGGCGCCTTAGATACGCAGTATTTT.

This clonotype has at least ten counts. This chain links TRBV28 with TRBJ1-2; the D is unclear. V was trimmed by 5 bases and J by 5 bases, leaving 9 bases between them. This CDR3 region has 12 residues. Germline CDR1 and CDR2: MDHEN and SYDVKM. CDR3 coding DNA: TGTGCCAGCAGTCCCGGACTGTATGGCTACACCTTC. This gives the protein CASSPGLYGYTF.

This clonotype occurred a few times. The J gene is TRBJ2-5, the V gene TRBV20-1, with D possibly being TRBD1 (5 bases). The CDR3 spans 14 residues. Trimming removed 0 bases from V and 1 base from J, with 9 bases in between. Germline V gene sequence: CDR1 DFQATT, CDR2 SNEGSKA (reference sequence). The CDR3 bases are TGCAGTGCTAGAGATGGCAGGGTCCAAGAGACCCAGTACTTC. It specifies CSARDGRVQETQYF.

This chain uses TRBV20-1 with TRBJ1-5; 7 nucleotides line up with TRBD1. From germline, CDR1 is DFQATT and CDR2 SNEGSKA (reference sequence). The CDR3 length is 14 residues. The trim removed 0 bases at V and 9 bases at J, leaving 8 bases unmatched. The CDR3: CSARDVQGGWPQHF. The CDR3 coding sequence is TGCAGTGCTAGAGATGTCCAGGGGGGTTGGCCCCAGCATTTT.